This T cell receptor (beta chain) was recovered during a study of blood T cell repertoires in COVID-19. Original data processing: Estimation of nucleated cell counts relied on the amplification of reference gene primers. Data came from immunoSEQ multiplex PCR; TCRdb stores just in-frame clones and leaves some out. The V and J calls and clone size were taken over from that table, and D and trimming were inferred from the DNA. The table lists 20,000 to 30,000 clones, over 85% of them singletons, with 4% to 5% in the top ten. Trimming cost V 0 bases and J 5 bases, with 15 bases left between them. This CDR3 comprises 15 residues. Germline CDR1 reads SGHRS; CDR2 reads YFSETQ.

Sequences were obtained from peripheral blood. The TCR was taken from a human donor with active COVID-19. The donor label of this sample is uncertain. The chain has TRBV5-1 and TRBJ2-7, with a possible D match to TRBD1 (5 bases). This CDR3 reads CASSLVVSGINEQYF. The CDR3 coding sequence is TGCGCCAGCAGCTTGGTTGTCTCAGGGATCAACGAGCAGTACTTC.